These 24 T cell receptor beta chains share one sample of origin, sequenced in a study of post-analysis software for immune sequencing data. Study observations and caveats: Among roughly five TRBV segments more frequent in patients than controls were TRBV5-6, TRBV5-1 and TRBV20-1.

The antigens for these receptors are not known. The library was made from cDNA and included unique molecular identifiers. TCRdb passed the PCR reads through MiXCR, listing each CDR3 protein once. The sample has 250,000 to 300,000 distinct CDR3 sequences; 36% are singletons. The sequenced material came from blood. The receptor source for this set is a girl aged 10 to 17 with multiple sclerosis.

The rearrangement links TRBV29-1 to TRBJ2-6; D is unresolved. The germline V and J ends were trimmed by 0 bases and 1 base, with 10 bases remaining between them. This CDR3 is built from 16 residues. Germline CDR1 reads SQVTM; CDR2 reads ANQGSEA. The CDR3 protein is CSVEENRKSGANVLTF. The CDR3 region has the DNA TGCAGCGTTGAAGAGAATCGTAAGTCTGGGGCCAACGTCCTGACTTTC.

V and J are TRBV7-9 and TRBJ2-3; 8 nucleotides line up with TRBD1. The CDR3 has 13 amino acids. Losses at the gene ends were 5 bases for V and 5 bases for J; bases not matched to a gene: 3. Germline V gene lookup returns CDR1 SEHNR and CDR2 FQNEAQ (reference sequence). As DNA, the CDR3 is TGTGCCAGCAGCGGGACAGGATTAGATACGCAGTATTTT. Translating gives CASSGTGLDTQYF.

This clonotype occurred many times. V usage is TRBV7-2 and J usage is TRBJ2-1; D might be TRBD1 (5 bases). Germline loops: CDR1 SGHTA, CDR2 FQGNSA. The CDR3 covers 15 residues. V lost 7 bases, J lost 4 bases, and 17 bases lay in between. DNA for the CDR3: TGTGCCAGCACCGAAGACAGCCCTAAGTACAATGAGCAGTTCTTC. Translating it yields CASTEDSPKYNEQFF.

Details on this clonotype: This may come from a read error, since a much larger clone is one base off. This chain links TRBV12-3 or TRBV12-4 with TRBJ1-2; weak D call: TRBD1 (5 bases). The CDR3 runs 14 residues. V lost 4 bases to trimming and J lost 6 bases, with 15 bases between them. CDR3 amino acids: CASSWEGKVDGYTF. The CDR3 region has the DNA TGTGCCAGCAGTTGGGAGGGGAAGGTGGATGGCTACACCTTC.

This clonotype was counted at least ten times. The chain uses TRBV10-3 and TRBJ2-1; 14 bases are shared with TRBD2. CDR3 length: 16 amino acids. The germline gives CDR1 ENHRY, CDR2 SYGVKD. V lost 3 bases and J lost 8; bases outside the gene matches: 6. The CDR3 sequence is CAISDPGTSGSDEQFF. The CDR3 DNA sequence: TGTGCCATCAGTGATCCTGGGACTAGCGGGAGCGATGAGCAGTTCTTC.

This clonotype was seen repeatedly, ten times or more. The chain joins TRBV20-1 to TRBJ2-1; either TRBD1 or TRBD2 may fit D (7 bases each). Germline V gives CDR1 DFQATT, CDR2 SNEGSKA (reference sequence). The CDR3 consists of 17 residues. V shed 1 base and J shed 6 bases, with 22 bases lying between them. CDR3 amino acids: CSARVPDRQGGVNEQFF. The CDR3 DNA follows: TGCAGTGCTAGAGTCCCGGATCGACAGGGAGGGGTCAATGAGCAGTTCTTC.

This clonotype was counted only a few times. Since a much larger clone is just one base distant, this may be a read error. The genes are TRBV12-3 or TRBV12-4 and TRBJ2-1; the D is unclear. CDR3 length: 14 residues. This CDR3 is CASTLDRSYSEQFF. CDR3 nucleotides: TGTGCCAGCACCCTAGACCGGTCCTACAGTGAGCAGTTCTTC.

Concerning this clonotype itself: This could be a read error, since a much larger clone is one nucleotide away. The CDR3: CASSVASASGANVLTF. CDR3 DNA sequence: TGTGCCAGCAGCGTAGCCAGTGCCTCTGGGGCCAACGTCCTGACTTTC. The chain uses TRBV9 and TRBJ2-6, with no clear D. This CDR3 contains 16 residues. V was pared by 0 bases and J by 0 bases, with 7 bases between. Germline lookup yields CDR1 SGDLS and CDR2 YYNGEE.

The table lists this clonotype with many counts. This chain joins TRBV29-1 and TRBJ1-1; weak D call: TRBD1 (6 bases). V was cut by 4 bases and J by 0 bases, with 9 bases left in between. The CDR3 is 13 residues long. Looked up from germline, CDR1 is SQVTM and CDR2 is ANQGSEA. CDR3 amino acids: CSVAGHLNTEAFF. The CDR3 coding sequence is TGCAGCGTTGCGGGACACCTGAACACTGAAGCTTTCTTT.

On this clonotype: One end of the junction does not line up with germline, which may come from a read error. This chain uses TRBV2 with TRBJ2-5, with 11 positions matching TRBD2. The CDR3 contains 15 residues. From germline, CDR1 is SNHLY and CDR2 FYNNEI. The CDR3 coding sequence is TGTGCCGGCAGCCCGGGGACTAGCGGCGGAGGGACCCAGTACTTC. Amino acid sequence: CAGSPGTSGGGTQYF.

This clonotype came up many times. The chain employs TRBV20-1 and TRBJ2-3; tentatively, D is TRBD1 or TRBD2 (5 bases each). This CDR3 spans 12 amino acids. Trimming took 6 bases from V and 9 from J, leaving 16 bases between them. Germline assignment: CDR1 DFQATT and CDR2 SNEGSKA (reference sequence). As DNA, the CDR3 is TGCAGTGCCACCCTCGGGGACGTAACGCAGTATTTT. It translates to CSATLGDVTQYF.

Of note for this clonotype: The junction does not match germline at one end; this may be a read error. J is TRBJ2-1 and V is TRBV7-8, with 7 bases identical to TRBD2. Germline V gene lookup returns CDR1 SGHVS and CDR2 FQNEAQ. This CDR3 spans 16 amino acids. The CDR3 protein is CASSLAGLAGVNEQVF. The CDR3 DNA reads TGTGCCAGCAGCTTAGCCGGACTGGCGGGAGTAAATGAGCAGGTCTTC.

The table lists this clonotype with a few counts. This may be a read error, as it is one base from a much larger clone. The rearrangement links TRBV7-6 to TRBJ2-5; TRBD2 matches 7 bases. J was trimmed by 11 bases and V by 3 bases; bases with no gene match: 21. Per germline, CDR1 SGHVS and CDR2 FNYEAQ. The CDR3 runs to 17 residues. In nucleotides, the CDR3 is TGTGCCAGCAGCTTTGGCAGGAGCGGGATACTAGGCAATGAGCAGTACTTC. This codes for CASSFGRSGILGNEQYF.

This clonotype was found many times. This chain joins TRBV12-3 or TRBV12-4 and TRBJ2-7, with TRBD2 as a possible D gene (7 bases). Trimming took off 6 bases at V and 1 base at J, with 16 bases between the two ends. The CDR3 extends over 15 amino acids. For the CDR3, the DNA is TGTGCCAGCAGCCTCGGGGGAGGGGGATCCTACGAGCAGTACTTC. Translation gives CASSLGGGGSYEQYF.

This clonotype was recorded many times. The rearrangement uses TRBV7-9 and TRBJ2-6; D uncertain. V was trimmed by 3 bases and J by 0 bases, leaving 15 bases between them. Germline CDR1 SEHNR, CDR2 FQNEAQ (reference sequence). The CDR3 contains 18 residues. The DNA for the CDR3 is TGTGCCAGCAGCTTGGACCTTCACTCCAGCTCTGGGGCCAACGTCCTGACTTTC. This sequence encodes CASSLDLHSSSGANVLTF.

This clonotype was detected ten times or more. The chain couples TRBV12-3 or TRBV12-4 to TRBJ2-1; D call uncertain. The V end was cut by 2 bases, the J end by 6 bases, with 8 bases between. This CDR3 has 13 residues. As DNA, the CDR3 is TGTGCCAGCAGTTTATCCATCGTCAATGAGCAGTTCTTC. This encodes CASSLSIVNEQFF.

The CDR3 DNA is TGCAGCGTTGCGGTCCGAGACACTGAAGCTTTCTTT. This encodes CSVAVRDTEAFF. The chain has TRBV29-1 and TRBJ1-1; no clear D gene. This CDR3 is built from 12 residues. Germline CDR1 SQVTM, CDR2 ANQGSEA. V was clipped by 4 bases and J by 3 bases, with 9 bases between them.

The chain employs TRBV24-1 and TRBJ2-2; D is perhaps TRBD1 or TRBD2 (5 bases each). The germline V gene has CDR1 KGHDR and CDR2 SFDVKD. V lost 4 bases, J lost 1 base, and 15 bases lay in between. CDR3 size: 17 residues. The CDR3 bases are TGTGCCACCAGTGACGGTGGACCGAGGGGGAACACCGGGGAGCTGTTTTTT. As protein: CATSDGGPRGNTGELFF.

This clonotype has ten or more counts. This chain links TRBV11-1 with TRBJ2-1; D is perhaps TRBD2 (6 bases). Germline V gene sequence: CDR1 SGHAT, CDR2 FQDESV (reference sequence). The CDR3 loop spans 14 amino acids. Trimming stripped 5 bases from V and 6 bases from J, with 14 bases between. The CDR3 protein is CASSESGTPNEQFF. The CDR3 DNA reads TGTGCCAGCAGCGAATCCGGGACTCCCAATGAGCAGTTCTTC.

Notes on this clonotype: This may be a read error: a much more frequent sequence differs by one nucleotide. Here the CDR3 reads CASSHAGEGAPYGYTF. As DNA, the CDR3 is TGTGCCAGCAGCCATGCAGGGGAGGGGGCGCCCTATGGCTACACCTTC. This chain uses TRBV4-2 with TRBJ1-2; 7 nucleotides line up with TRBD1. The germline V gene encodes CDR1 LGHNA and CDR2 YNFKEQ. The CDR3 extends over 16 amino acids. V shed 3 bases and J 4 bases; nucleotides not matched to a gene: 11.

The CDR3 region is CASSPVGGGEAFF. In DNA, the CDR3 is TGTGCCAGCAGCCCGGTGGGGGGAGGTGAAGCTTTCTTT. V is TRBV11-2 and J is TRBJ1-1; perhaps TRBD1 as D (5 bases). The CDR3 contains 13 residues. V shed 5 bases and J shed 7 bases, with 14 bases lying between them. From germline, CDR1 is SGHAT and CDR2 FQNNGV.

This clonotype was seen ten or more times. The chain has TRBV20-1 and TRBJ1-4; no firm D call. With 6 bases removed from V and 4 bases from J, the gap between germline ends came to 21 bases. This CDR3 is 16 amino acids long. Germline lookup yields CDR1 DFQATT and CDR2 SNEGSKA (reference sequence). The CDR3 reads CSAKVGVQRFNEKLFF. CDR3 nucleotide sequence: TGCAGTGCCAAGGTCGGGGTCCAAAGATTTAATGAAAAACTGTTTTTT.

The sample holds a few counts of this clonotype. V gene TRBV7-2 combines with J gene TRBJ2-1, with 12 bases aligning to TRBD2. The CDR3 has 16 residues. Unmatched junction bases numbered 12, after V lost 8 bases and J lost 7 bases. Germline V lookup: CDR1 SGHTA, CDR2 FQGNSA. CDR3 amino acids: CASVLVATSGSNEQFF. The CDR3 DNA is TGTGCCAGCGTCCTAGTTGCGACTAGCGGGAGTAATGAGCAGTTCTTC.

Turning to this clonotype: A much larger clonotype is one base distant, so this may be a read error. This chain links TRBV20-1 with TRBJ2-5, with D perhaps given as TRBD1 or TRBD2 (6 bases each). The germline V gene encodes CDR1 DFQATT and CDR2 SNEGSKA (reference sequence). V was shortened by 0 bases and J by 1 base, with 12 bases between the two germline ends. The CDR3 runs 15 residues. The CDR3 DNA is TGCAGTGCTAGAGAGGGGGGCCAGTCCCAAGAGACCCAGTACTTC. Encoded protein: CSAREGGQSQETQYF.